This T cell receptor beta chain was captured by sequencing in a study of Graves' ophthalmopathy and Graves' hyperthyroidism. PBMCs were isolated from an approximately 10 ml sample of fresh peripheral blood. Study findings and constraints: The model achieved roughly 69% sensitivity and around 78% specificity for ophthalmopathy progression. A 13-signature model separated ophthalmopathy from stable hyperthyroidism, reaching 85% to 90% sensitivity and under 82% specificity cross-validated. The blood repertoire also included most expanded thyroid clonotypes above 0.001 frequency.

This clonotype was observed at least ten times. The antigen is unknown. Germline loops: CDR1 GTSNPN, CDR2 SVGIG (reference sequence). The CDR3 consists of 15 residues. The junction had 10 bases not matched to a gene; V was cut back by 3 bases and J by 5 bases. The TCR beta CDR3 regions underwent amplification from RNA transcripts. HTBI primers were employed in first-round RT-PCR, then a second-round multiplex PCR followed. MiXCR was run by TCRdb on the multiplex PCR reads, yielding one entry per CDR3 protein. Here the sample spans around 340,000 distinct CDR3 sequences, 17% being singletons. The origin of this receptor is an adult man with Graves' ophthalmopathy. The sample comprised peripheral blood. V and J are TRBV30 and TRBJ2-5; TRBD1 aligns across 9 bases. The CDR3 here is CAWSRDRALSETQYF. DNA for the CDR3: TGTGCCTGGAGCCGGGACAGGGCTCTCTCGGAGACCCAGTACTTC. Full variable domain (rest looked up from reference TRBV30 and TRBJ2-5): SQTIHQWPATLVQPVGSPLSLECTVEGTSNPNLYWYRQAAGRGLQLLFYSVGIGQISSEVPQNLSASRPQDRQFILSSKKLLLSDSGFYLCAWSRDRALSETQYFGPGTRLLVL.